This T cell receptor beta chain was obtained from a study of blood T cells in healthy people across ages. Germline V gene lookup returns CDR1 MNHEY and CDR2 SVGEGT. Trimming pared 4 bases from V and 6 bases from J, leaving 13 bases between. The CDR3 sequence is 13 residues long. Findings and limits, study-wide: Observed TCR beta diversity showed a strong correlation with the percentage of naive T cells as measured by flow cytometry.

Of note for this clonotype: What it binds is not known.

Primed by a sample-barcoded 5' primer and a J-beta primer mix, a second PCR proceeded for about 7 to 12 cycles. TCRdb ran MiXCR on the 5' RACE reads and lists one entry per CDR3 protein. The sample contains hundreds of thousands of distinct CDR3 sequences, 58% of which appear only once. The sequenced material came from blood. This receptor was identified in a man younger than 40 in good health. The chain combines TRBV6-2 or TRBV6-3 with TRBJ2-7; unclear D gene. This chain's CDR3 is CASSSSFLFEQYF. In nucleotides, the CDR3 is TGTGCCAGCAGTTCCTCCTTTTTGTTCGAGCAGTACTTC.